This T cell receptor beta chain was identified in a study of cytomegalovirus exposure and HLA in healthy donors. Study observations and caveats: An ancestry cluster, one associated with Asian ancestry, reportedly showed fewer N-insertions than the approximately 670-donor mean in a later analysis.

CDR1 and CDR2 (germline): MDHEN, SYDVKM. The ends lost 5 bases at V and 2 bases at J; junction bases unmatched: 10. The CDR3 is 16 residues long. This clone was counted at least ten times. Antigen: not known. Primers for the PCR totalled 60 Vbeta and 13 Jbeta. TCRdb's table, derived via immunoSEQ multiplex PCR, lists solely in-frame clones and lacks some. The sample lists more than 200,000 clones; approximately 79% were seen once. The TCR originated in a man in his late teens or twenties in good health and CMV-seronegative. This sequence joins TRBV28 and TRBJ2-7; 9 nucleotides match TRBD1. Specimen: PBMCs. For the CDR3, the DNA is TGTGCCAGCAGTCCCTGGACAGGGGAGTTCGCCTACGAGCAGTACTTC. This codes for CASSPWTGEFAYEQYF.